This is a list of T cell receptor beta chains from one sample in a study of early T cells in non-severe SARS-CoV-2 infection. Using its own MiXCR run on the 5' RACE reads, TCRdb lists one record per CDR3 protein. The table records roughly 54,000 distinct CDR3 sequences, around 6% of them present only once. Sequenced: whole blood. The receptors were sampled from an adult who was a healthcare worker with PCR-confirmed SARS-CoV-2 infection or an uninfected control (not recorded which). CDR3s include the opening cysteine and the closing phenylalanine or tryptophan. The order of the fields is V gene, clone size, D gene, J gene, CDR3 DNA, CDR3 protein. The D gene is left open where the match is weak. The size field reads once, few or many counts, or a class when the clone is expanded.

TRBV4-3	many	-	TRBJ2-2	TGCGCCAGCAGCCAGGAATGGGCAGGCAATCCTCCTACGGCTTGGACCGGGGAGCTGTTTTTT	CASSQEWAGNPPTAWTGELFF
TRBV12-3/TRBV12-4	many	-	TRBJ1-1	TGTGCCAGCAGTTTAAGGGCCATAAGGGGCACTGAAGCTTTCTTT	CASSLRAIRGTEAFF
TRBV5-1	few	-	TRBJ2-5	TGCGCCAGCAGCTTGTATGGGGGGACAGAGACCCAGTACTTC	CASSLYGGTETQYF
TRBV27	few	-	TRBJ1-2	TGTGCCAGCAGTTCAAGACAGTCGAACTATGGCTACACCTTC	CASSSRQSNYGYTF
TRBV20-1	many	TRBD1	TRBJ1-1	TGCAGCGCCACAGGGGGCCCTGAAGCTTTCTTT	CSATGGPEAFF
TRBV4-2	many	-	TRBJ1-5	TGTGCCAGCAGCCAAGAAAGGGCACAGCACAATCAGCCCCAGCATTTT	CASSQERAQHNQPQHF
TRBV19	many	TRBD1	TRBJ1-3	TGTGCCAGTGATACACCGGGACAGACGAGCTCTGGAAACACCATATATTTT	CASDTPGQTSSGNTIYF
TRBV12-3/TRBV12-4	few	TRBD2	TRBJ2-7	TGTGCCAGCCTGCCTGGGGGGGGAACCTACGAGCAGTACTTC	CASLPGGGTYEQYF
TRBV12-5	many	-	TRBJ1-1	TGTGCTAGTGGTTTGGAGGGGAGGGTATTCTTT	CASGLEGRVFF
TRBV10-3	few	TRBD1	TRBJ1-1	TGTGCCATCGGTCCGACAGGGGTGGAAACTGAAGCTTTCTTT	CAIGPTGVETEAFF